The 26 T cell receptor beta chains given below trace back to one sample, sequenced in a study of OX40 agonist ivuxolimab in advanced cancers. Clones were read by immunoSEQ multiplex PCR, and TCRdb kept only the in-frame ones, dropping some. The sample records about 41,000 clones, 70% to 90% being singletons. The sequencing here drew on CD4+ or CD8+ T cells sorted from blood, taken in a trial of the OX40 agonist ivuxolimab. These receptors were taken from an adult with an advanced solid tumor such as melanoma, head and neck, liver or kidney cancer.

A single count supports this clone. The rearrangement joins TRBV7-6 to TRBJ2-3; D is uncertain. With 3 bases removed from V and 2 bases from J, the gap between germline ends came to 9 bases. The CDR3 contains 14 residues. Germline V gene lookup returns CDR1 SGHVS and CDR2 FNYEAQ. For the CDR3, the DNA is TGTGCCAGCAGCTTCGGGCAGGACACAGATACGCAGTATTTT. Residues: CASSFGQDTDTQYF.

This chain joins TRBV14 and TRBJ2-1, with D tentatively TRBD1 (6 bases). This CDR3 contains 17 residues. Looked up from germline, CDR1 is SGHDN and CDR2 is FVKESK. The V end lost 1 base, the J end lost 0 bases, and 13 bases lay between the germline ends. The chain's CDR3 is CASSQAPTGSSYNEQFF. DNA of the CDR3: TGTGCCAGCAGCCAAGCCCCTACAGGGAGCTCCTACAATGAGCAGTTCTTC.

This chain links TRBV13 with TRBJ1-2; TRBD1 agrees at 7 bases. Trimming took 1 base from V and 2 from J; bases not matched to a gene: 7. CDR1 is PRHDT and CDR2 is FYEKMQ in the germline V gene (reference sequence). This CDR3 has 16 residues. As DNA, the CDR3 is TGTGCCAGCAGCTTAGAGGTGGCGACAGGGAACTATGGCTACACCTTC. Translation gives CASSLEVATGNYGYTF.

This sequence joins TRBV11-2 and TRBJ2-7; weak D call: TRBD2 (5 bases). The germline V gene has CDR1 SGHAT and CDR2 FQNNGV. V was pared by 1 base and J by 3 bases, with 10 bases between. The CDR3 contains 14 residues. The CDR3 nucleotides are TGTGCCAGCAGCTTAGGTACTAGTTACTACGAGCAGTACTTC. Translated, it gives CASSLGTSYYEQYF.

The CDR3 DNA is TGTGCCATCAGTGAGACGGTTAATCAGCCCCAGCATTTT. Protein: CAISETVNQPQHF. The genes are TRBV10-3 and TRBJ1-5; D not resolved. CDR1 is ENHRY, CDR2 SYGVKD, per germline. The CDR3 is 13 residues long. V was cut by 2 bases and J by 4 bases, with 6 bases left in between.

V is TRBV6-5 and J is TRBJ2-3, with 8 bases identical to TRBD2. Germline CDR1 reads MNHEY; CDR2 reads SVGAGI. V was clipped by 2 bases and J by 4 bases; unmatched bases: 8. The CDR3 has 16 residues. DNA for the CDR3: TGTGCCAGCAGTTACAATCGGGAGGGTCCCCCAGATACGCAGTATTTT. Residues: CASSYNREGPPDTQYF.

This chain links TRBV5-5 with TRBJ1-4; the match to TRBD1 covers 11 bases. The V gene's germline CDR1 is SGHKS and CDR2 YYEKEE (reference sequence). The CDR3 has 14 amino acids. V was clipped by 3 bases and J by 7 bases; unmatched bases: 2. Written as DNA, the CDR3 is TGTGCCAGCAGCTGGGACAGGGGGATTGAAAAACTGTTTTTT. It specifies CASSWDRGIEKLFF.

The genes are TRBV5-1 and TRBJ2-7, with D possibly being TRBD2 (7 bases). CDR1 SGHRS and CDR2 YFSETQ come from the germline V gene. Trimming pared 3 bases from V and 6 bases from J, leaving 19 bases between. This CDR3 has 15 amino acids. The CDR3 loop reads CASSWAVGGQVEQYF. The DNA for the CDR3 is TGCGCCAGCAGCTGGGCGGTCGGGGGGCAAGTCGAGCAGTACTTC.

This chain uses TRBV28 with TRBJ1-4; possibly TRBD1 for D (6 bases). Between the trimmed V and J ends, which lost 5 bases and 4 bases, there was a span of 20 bases. The CDR3 is 17 amino acids. CDR1 is MDHEN, CDR2 SYDVKM, per germline. The CDR3 protein is CASSPSYGGRLNEKLFF. CDR3 DNA sequence: TGTGCCAGCAGTCCCTCGTACGGGGGCCGCCTTAATGAAAAACTGTTTTTT.

The CDR3 DNA reads as TGCAGCGTGTACAGGGGTAAGGCTTTCTTT. Amino acids: CSVYRGKAFF. The chain combines TRBV29-1 with TRBJ1-1; 7 bases are a match to TRBD1. Unmatched junction bases numbered 6, after V lost 6 bases and J lost 11 bases. This CDR3 is 10 amino acids long. Germline-derived CDR1 and CDR2 are SQVTM and ANQGSEA.

The chain carries TRBV7-9 and TRBJ2-3; D is ambiguous. Germline CDR1 and CDR2: SEHNR and FQNEAQ (reference sequence). The CDR3 runs 15 residues. Trimming removed 4 bases from V and 0 bases from J, with 11 bases in between. This CDR3 is CASSYGRTSTDTQYF. In DNA, the CDR3 is TGTGCCAGCAGCTACGGACGGACGAGCACAGATACGCAGTATTTT.

The chain carries TRBV9 and TRBJ1-2, with no clear D. The V gene's germline CDR1 is SGDLS and CDR2 YYNGEE. This CDR3 has 14 residues. Deletions cut 0 bases from V and 2 bases from J, with 8 bases between. The CDR3 sequence: CASSVVPGNYGYTF. In DNA, the CDR3 is TGTGCCAGCAGCGTAGTCCCGGGAAACTATGGCTACACCTTC. Full variable domain (rest looked up from reference TRBV9 and TRBJ1-2): DSGVTQTPKHLITATGQRVTLRCSPRSGDLSVYWYQQSLDQGLQFLIQYYNGEERAKGNILERFSAQQFPDLHSELNLSSLELGDSALYFCASSVVPGNYGYTFGSGTRLTVV.

The chain joins TRBV28 to TRBJ2-3; 11 bases map to TRBD2. There are 17 residues in the CDR3. V shed 5 bases and J 4 bases; nucleotides not matched to a gene: 11. In germline, CDR1 is MDHEN, CDR2 SYDVKM. The CDR3 loop reads CASSPQLLAGEADTQYF. CDR3 DNA: TGTGCCAGCAGTCCTCAACTACTAGCGGGAGAAGCAGATACGCAGTATTTT.

The rearrangement joins TRBV11-3 to TRBJ2-7; D is perhaps TRBD2 (6 bases). Germline CDR1 reads SGHNT; CDR2 reads YENEEA. This CDR3 spans 13 amino acids. Trimming left V 9 bases short and J 6 bases short, with 18 bases between. CDR3 region: CARRALAGPEQYF. Written as DNA, the CDR3 is TGTGCCAGGAGGGCACTGGCGGGACCCGAGCAGTACTTC.

V is TRBV27 and J is TRBJ2-7; TRBD2 matches 8 bases. CDR1 is MNHEY, CDR2 SMNVEV, per germline (reference sequence). CDR3 length: 13 residues. The V segment lost 5 bases and the J segment 2 bases; nucleotides outside the gene matches: 2. This CDR3 is CASSMGLAYEQYF. CDR3 bases: TGTGCCAGCAGTATGGGACTAGCCTACGAGCAGTACTTC.

The chain combines TRBV7-3 with TRBJ2-3, with TRBD2 matching over 11 bases. Trimming took 5 bases from V and 1 from J; bases not matched to a gene: 2. Germline-derived CDR1 and CDR2 are SGHTA and FQGTGA. The CDR3 contains 15 residues. The CDR3 spells CASSTGLAGTDTQYF. The DNA of the CDR3 is TGTGCCAGCAGCACGGGACTAGCGGGCACAGATACGCAGTATTTT.

V usage is TRBV10-1 and J usage is TRBJ2-7; D gene unclear. Germline V gene lookup returns CDR1 WNHNN and CDR2 SYGVQD (reference sequence). The CDR3 sequence is 13 residues long. Between the trimmed V and J ends, which lost 0 bases and 2 bases, there was a span of 5 bases. Here the CDR3 reads CASSESMAYEQYF. The DNA for the CDR3 is TGCGCCAGCAGTGAGTCGATGGCCTACGAGCAGTACTTC.

This clone was observed once. The chain has TRBV30 and TRBJ1-2, with D uncertain. This CDR3 has 12 amino acids. Trimming shortened V by 6 bases and J by 8 bases, and 16 bases separated the two germline ends. Germline V lookup: CDR1 GTSNPN, CDR2 SVGIG (reference sequence). The CDR3: CACSRLDRGYTF. The CDR3 DNA reads as TGTGCCTGTAGTCGCCTCGATCGGGGCTACACCTTC.

This chain uses TRBV10-1 with TRBJ2-1, with TRBD1 matching over 9 bases. This CDR3 comprises 15 residues. Germline CDR1 and CDR2: WNHNN and SYGVQD (reference sequence). V lost 3 bases and J lost 8; bases outside the gene matches: 8. This CDR3 reads CASSDPGQGGDEQFF. DNA for the CDR3: TGCGCCAGCAGTGATCCGGGACAGGGTGGCGATGAGCAGTTCTTC.

J is TRBJ2-1 and V is TRBV14; D is uncertain. This CDR3 region has 12 residues. Germline assignment: CDR1 SGHDN and CDR2 FVKESK. The V end was cut by 0 bases, the J end by 10 bases, with 7 bases between. CDR3 sequence: CASSQDRIEQFF. CDR3 DNA sequence: TGTGCCAGCAGCCAAGACAGAATAGAGCAGTTCTTC.

This clone has a handful of counts. The genes are TRBV27 and TRBJ2-1; D unclear. Germline loops: CDR1 MNHEY, CDR2 SMNVEV (reference sequence). This CDR3 has 16 amino acids. Trimming took 4 bases from V and 0 from J, leaving 13 bases between them. Here the CDR3 reads CASSSSQSSSYNEQFF. For the CDR3, the DNA is TGTGCCAGCAGTTCCTCTCAGTCGAGCTCCTACAATGAGCAGTTCTTC.

The chain links TRBV7-9 to TRBJ2-1, with D possibly matching TRBD2 (6 bases). Looked up from germline, CDR1 is SEHNR and CDR2 is FQNEAQ (reference sequence). The CDR3 length is 14 residues. V was shortened by 2 bases and J by 4 bases, with 9 bases between the two germline ends. CDR3 amino acids: CASSLMGGYNEQFF. The CDR3 coding sequence is TGTGCCAGCAGCTTAATGGGGGGATACAATGAGCAGTTCTTC.

The DNA of the CDR3 is TGTGCCAGCACCCAGGGGTCGAGCACTGAAGCTTTCTTT. Residues: CASTQGSSTEAFF. The chain has TRBV7-9 and TRBJ1-1; D is perhaps TRBD1 (6 bases). Germline loops: CDR1 SEHNR, CDR2 FQNEAQ (reference sequence). The CDR3 loop spans 13 amino acids. Trimming pared 7 bases from V and 4 bases from J, leaving 13 bases between.

The chain has TRBV6-5 and TRBJ1-1; a weak D match, TRBD1 (6 bases). V lost 5 bases and J 4 bases, leaving 14 bases between the germline ends. Germline assignment: CDR1 MNHEY and CDR2 SVGAGI. The CDR3 loop spans 14 amino acids. The DNA for the CDR3 is TGTGCCAGCAGTCCCAGGGGCTGGGGCACTGAAGCTTTCTTT. Encoded protein: CASSPRGWGTEAFF.

This rearrangement joins TRBV6-5 to TRBJ2-2; unclear D gene. V lost 3 bases and J 5 bases, leaving 7 bases between the germline ends. The CDR3 runs to 13 residues. Germline lookup yields CDR1 MNHEY and CDR2 SVGAGI. Here the CDR3 DNA reads TGTGCCAGCAGTTATTGGGTAACCGGGGAGCTGTTTTTT. It yields the protein CASSYWVTGELFF.

The chain links TRBV9 to TRBJ2-3, with 9 bases identical to TRBD2. The CDR3 is 18 residues long. V lost 0 bases, J lost 1 base, and 9 bases stayed unmatched. Germline V gene data show CDR1 as SGDLS and CDR2 as YYNGEE. CDR3 residues: CASSVGLGLAPGTDTQYF. In DNA, the CDR3 is TGTGCCAGCAGCGTAGGGCTAGGACTAGCGCCCGGCACAGATACGCAGTATTTT.